This entry describes one TCR beta chain. Cohorts were based on clinical histories the participants reported. The table came from immunoSEQ multiplex PCR; TCRdb's copy has only in-frame clones and leaves some out. Among around 300,000 clones listed, roughly 91% were seen once. This record comes from a study of blood T cell repertoires in COVID-19. This receptor was obtained from a woman in her 30s who had recovered from COVID-19. The sequenced sample was PBMCs or T cells enriched from blood (not recorded which).

DNA for the CDR3: TGTGCCAGCAGCTTATCGGCAGGGGAGATTGGGACCCAGTACTTC. This translates into CASSLSAGEIGTQYF. This chain joins TRBV11-3 and TRBJ2-5, with TRBD1 as a possible D gene (6 bases). This CDR3 is 15 amino acids long. V gave up 2 bases and J gave up 7 bases, with 17 bases separating them. Looked up from germline, CDR1 is SGHNT and CDR2 is YENEEA. Full variable domain (missing parts from reference TRBV11-3 and TRBJ2-5): EAGVVQSPRYKIIEKKQPVAFWCNPISGHNTLYWYLQNLGQGPELLIRYENEEAVDDSQLPKDRFSAERLKGVDSTLKIQPAELGDSAVYLCASSLSAGEIGTQYFGPGTRLLVL.